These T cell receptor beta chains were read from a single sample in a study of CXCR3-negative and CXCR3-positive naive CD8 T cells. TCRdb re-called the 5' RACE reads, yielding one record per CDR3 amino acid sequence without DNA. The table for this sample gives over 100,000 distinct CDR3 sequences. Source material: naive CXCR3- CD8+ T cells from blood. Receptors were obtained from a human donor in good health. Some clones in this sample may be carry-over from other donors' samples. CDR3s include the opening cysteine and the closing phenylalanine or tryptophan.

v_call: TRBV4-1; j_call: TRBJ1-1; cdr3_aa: CASSQNPDTEAFF
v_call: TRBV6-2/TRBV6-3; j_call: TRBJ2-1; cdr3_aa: CASSYRAASYNEQFF
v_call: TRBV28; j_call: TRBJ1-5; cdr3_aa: CASSGASSGVGPQHF
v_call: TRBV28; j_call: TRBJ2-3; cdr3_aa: CASSTPQYSGYTDTQYF
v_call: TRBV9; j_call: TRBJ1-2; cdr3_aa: CASSAQGGDYGYTF
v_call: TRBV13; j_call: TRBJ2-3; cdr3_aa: CASSTGGTKDTQYF
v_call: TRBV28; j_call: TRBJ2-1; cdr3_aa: CASRPIAGGVENEQFF
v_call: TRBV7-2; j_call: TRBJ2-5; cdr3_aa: CASSDTSGETQYF
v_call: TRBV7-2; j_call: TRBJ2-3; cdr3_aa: CASSLDSQGADTQYF
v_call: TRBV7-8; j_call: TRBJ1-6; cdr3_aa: CASSRDSYNSPLHF
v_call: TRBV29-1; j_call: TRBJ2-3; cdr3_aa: CSVEDGGLGMSTDTQYF
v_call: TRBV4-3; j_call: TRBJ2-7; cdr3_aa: CASSQWGTSYEQYF
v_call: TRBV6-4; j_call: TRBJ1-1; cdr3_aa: CASSLRASAEAFF
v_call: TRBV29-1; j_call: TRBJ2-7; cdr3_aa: CSVEDRENGYEQYF
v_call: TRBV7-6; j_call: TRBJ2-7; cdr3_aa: CASSPRTSVNYEQYF
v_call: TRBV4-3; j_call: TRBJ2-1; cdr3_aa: CASSQDTFLRFGYNEQFF
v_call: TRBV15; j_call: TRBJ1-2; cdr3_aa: CATSRDLVRTGGYGYGYTF
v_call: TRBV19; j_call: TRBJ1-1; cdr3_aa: CASSPLSGTEAFF
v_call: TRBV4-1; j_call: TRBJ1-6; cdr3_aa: CASSHWTATNNSPLHF
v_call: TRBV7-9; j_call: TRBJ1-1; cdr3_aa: CASRYPAGWEEAFF